These 11 T cell receptor beta chains were sequenced from one sample in a study of blood T cell repertoires in COVID-19. TCRdb's copy holds only in-frame clones and misses some; the assay was immunoSEQ multiplex PCR. The sample shows 250,000 to 350,000 clones, 70% to 90% of them seen only once. What was sequenced was PBMCs or T cells enriched from blood (not recorded which). The source of these receptors is a woman aged 25 to 39 who had recovered from COVID-19.

This chain connects TRBV18 to TRBJ2-1, with D tentatively TRBD2 (6 bases). Looked up from germline, CDR1 is KGHSH and CDR2 is LQKENI. There are 14 residues in the CDR3. The V and J ends lost 3 bases and 14 bases respectively, with 20 bases between them. The CDR3 sequence is CASSPGSSGPREFF. CDR3 sequence (DNA): TGTGCCAGCTCACCGGGGAGTAGCGGCCCCAGGGAGTTCTTC.

This clone has a single count. This rearrangement joins TRBV7-3 to TRBJ2-7; 7 bases are shared with TRBD2. The CDR3 runs 15 residues. After removal of 2 bases from V and 7 bases from J, the junction contained 11 bases not matched to a gene. Germline CDR1 reads SGHTA; CDR2 reads FQGTGA. The CDR3 nucleotides read TGTGCCAGCAGCTTAGATCCAGCGGGGCAGGTTGAGCAGTACTTC. Translation gives CASSLDPAGQVEQYF.

The chain is built from TRBV3-1 (or the pseudogene TRBV3-2) and TRBJ2-1; D perhaps matches TRBD2 (6 bases). Germline V gene lookup returns CDR1 LGHDT and CDR2 YNNKEL (reference sequence). V lost 4 bases to trimming and J lost 3 bases, with 13 bases between them. This CDR3 is 15 amino acids long. CDR3 loop: CASSPRDSFYNEQFF. The CDR3 DNA reads TGTGCCAGCAGCCCTAGGGACTCCTTCTACAATGAGCAGTTCTTC.

The CDR3 DNA is TGTGCCACCCTGAGAGGGGGCGGTGGAAACACCATATATTTT. It specifies CATLRGGGGNTIYF. J is TRBJ1-3 and V is TRBV28; 7 bases are shared with TRBD1. The CDR3 runs 14 residues. The trim removed 10 bases at V and 3 bases at J, leaving 9 bases unmatched. Germline V gene lookup returns CDR1 MDHEN and CDR2 SYDVKM. The variable domain in full, with the rest retrieved from reference TRBV28 and TRBJ1-3, is DVKVTQSSRYLVKRTGEKVFLECVQDMDHENMFWYRQDPGLGLRLIYFSYDVKMKEKGDIPEGYSVSREKKERFSLILESASTNQTSMYLCATLRGGGGNTIYFGEGSWLTVV.

The V and J genes are TRBV19 and TRBJ1-1, with 9 bases matching TRBD1. CDR1 and CDR2 (germline): LNHDA, SQIVND (reference sequence). V gave up 2 bases and J gave up 0 bases; unmatched junction bases: 7. CDR3 length: 17 amino acids. In DNA, the CDR3 is TGTGCCAGTAGTATACCGGGACAGGGTACCCTGAACACTGAAGCTTTCTTT. Translated, it gives CASSIPGQGTLNTEAFF. Full variable domain (missing parts from reference TRBV19 and TRBJ1-1): DGGITQSPKYLFRKEGQNVTLSCEQNLNHDAMYWYRQDPGQGLRLIYYSQIVNDFQKGDIAEGYSVSREKKESFPLTVTSAQKNPTAFYLCASSIPGQGTLNTEAFFGQGTRLTVV.

This clone was seen a single time. The gene calls are TRBV2 and TRBJ1-4, with 9 nucleotides matching TRBD1. Germline CDR1 SNHLY, CDR2 FYNNEI. Trimming took 7 bases from V and 17 from J; bases not matched to a gene: 11. This CDR3 is built from 12 residues. CDR3 DNA sequence: TGTGCCAGCACCCAAACGGGGACAGGGATATTTTTT. This codes for CASTQTGTGIFF.

This clone has a single count. V gene TRBV6-5 combines with J gene TRBJ1-3, with a tentative D call TRBD1 (6 bases). Germline V gene data show CDR1 as MNHEY and CDR2 as SVGAGI. There are 13 residues in the CDR3. V was cut by 8 bases and J by 2 bases, with 10 bases left in between. CDR3 region: CASSGTTGNTIYF. In DNA, the CDR3 is TGTGCCAGCTCCGGGACAACTGGAAACACCATATATTTT.

V gene TRBV2 combines with J gene TRBJ2-6; D may be TRBD1 (6 bases). V lost 4 bases to trimming and J lost 0 bases, with 16 bases between them. This CDR3 contains 18 residues. CDR1 is SNHLY, CDR2 FYNNEI, per germline. The CDR3 DNA sequence: TGTGCCAGCAGTGGACTATCTGGGGGCCTCTCTGGGGCCAACGTCCTGACTTTC. Translating gives CASSGLSGGLSGANVLTF.

Turning to this clone: Other nucleotide sequences from this sample produce the same CDR3. The chain couples TRBV9 to TRBJ1-1, with TRBD1 matching 7 bases. Trimming removed 0 bases from V and 1 base from J; junction bases left unmatched: 0. Germline V CDR1 and CDR2: SGDLS, YYNGEE. The CDR3 has 14 amino acids. CDR3 coding DNA: TGTGCCAGCAGCGTAGGACAGGGGAACACTGAAGCTTTCTTT. Translation: CASSVGQGNTEAFF.

The chain is built from TRBV20-1 and TRBJ2-4; the D gene is possibly TRBD1 (6 bases). CDR1 is DFQATT, CDR2 SNEGSKA, per germline (reference sequence). The CDR3 consists of 16 residues. Between the trimmed V and J ends, which lost 3 bases and 1 base, there was a span of 16 bases. This CDR3 is CSASVLLGAAKNIQYF. For the CDR3, the DNA is TGCAGTGCTAGTGTGCTCCTGGGGGCTGCCAAAAACATTCAGTACTTC.

To note about this clone: One end of the junction does not line up with germline, which may come from a read error. The rearrangement links TRBV7-7 to TRBJ2-6, with 7 nucleotides matching TRBD2. CDR1 SSHAT and CDR2 FNYEAQ come from the germline V gene (reference sequence). CDR3 length: 15 amino acids. The CDR3 protein is CASSSGGSGANVLTF. In DNA, the CDR3 is TGTGCTAGCAGCTCGGGAGGCAGCGGGGCCAACGTCCTGACTTTC.